The 31 T cell receptor beta chains below were found in one sample sequenced in a study of identical twins. TCRdb called the 5' RACE reads again in MiXCR, with one record for every CDR3 protein. Seen here are approximately 530,000 distinct CDR3 sequences, approximately 20% observed once, and the top ten hold about 0.5%. These data also featured in a second study, about yellow fever vaccine responses in identical twins.

The sequenced material came from CD4+ T cells sorted from blood. The receptors derive from a woman between 18 and 29 years old in good health.

The chain uses TRBV5-1 and TRBJ2-7, with D unclear. The CDR3 has 15 amino acids. Trimming shortened V by 1 base and J by 6 bases, and 17 bases separated the two germline ends. The germline V gene has CDR1 SGHRS and CDR2 YFSETQ. CDR3 protein: CASSLRTALYVEQYF. The CDR3, as DNA: TGCGCCAGCAGCTTGCGGACGGCGTTGTATGTCGAGCAGTACTTC.

V is TRBV18 and J is TRBJ2-7, with 11 bases identical to TRBD1. Germline V gene lookup returns CDR1 KGHSH and CDR2 LQKENI. Losses at the gene ends were 1 base for V and 5 bases for J; bases not matched to a gene: 10. The CDR3 spans 17 residues. In DNA, the CDR3 is TGTGCCAGCTCACCACAAAGACCGGGACAGGGGGTCAACGAGCAGTACTTC. Amino acids: CASSPQRPGQGVNEQYF.

This sequence joins TRBV2 and TRBJ2-1; D perhaps matches TRBD1 (5 bases). The CDR3 is 18 residues long. The V end was cut by 8 bases, the J end by 0 bases, with 23 bases between. Germline loops: CDR1 SNHLY, CDR2 FYNNEI. The CDR3 nucleotides read TGTGCCAGCTGTCTAGGGGCCATTCACGTTTCCTCCTACAATGAGCAGTTCTTC. As protein: CASCLGAIHVSSYNEQFF.

The chain is built from TRBV6-5 and TRBJ2-3, with no clear D. Germline CDR1 MNHEY, CDR2 SVGAGI. V dropped 2 bases and J dropped 1 base, with 7 bases sitting between them. The CDR3 length is 14 residues. CDR3 residues: CASSYGTGTDTQYF. The CDR3, as DNA: TGTGCCAGCAGTTACGGAACAGGCACAGATACGCAGTATTTT.

This clonotype was seen many times. J is TRBJ2-3 and V is TRBV18; TRBD1 matches at 7 bases. The CDR3 spans 15 residues. Per the germline V gene, CDR1 is KGHSH and CDR2 is LQKENI. J gave up 0 bases and V 2 bases, and 2 bases lay outside the gene matches. CDR3 region: CASSPDRASTDTQYF. The CDR3 DNA follows: TGTGCCAGCTCACCAGACAGGGCGAGCACAGATACGCAGTATTTT.

With regard to this clonotype: An end of the junction does not agree with germline; a read error may underlie this. J is TRBJ2-7 and V is TRBV6-7; 12 nucleotides match TRBD1. TRBV6-7 carries the ORF label, with uncertain function. The CDR3 consists of 19 residues. DNA of the CDR3: TGTGCCTGCAGTTTATCCGGGACAGGGGGCTCTTCCATCGGCCGCGAGCAGTACTTC. Its protein product is CACSLSGTGGSSIGREQYF.

This clonotype came up a few times. V usage is TRBV3-1 and J usage is TRBJ2-7; D gene ambiguous. Per germline, CDR1 LGHDT and CDR2 YNNKEL (reference sequence). V was cut by 1 base and J by 2 bases, with 12 bases left in between. The CDR3 is 15 residues long. The CDR3: CASSQGGGGPYEQYF. The CDR3 nucleotides read TGTGCCAGCAGCCAAGGAGGCGGTGGTCCCTACGAGCAGTACTTC.

In this sample, this clonotype turned up a few times. The CDR3 nucleotides read TGCAGCGCCCCAATCGGGGGTGAAGCTTTCTTT. This encodes CSAPIGGEAFF. The chain uses TRBV29-1 and TRBJ1-1; perhaps TRBD1 as D (5 bases). Germline V gene sequence: CDR1 SQVTM, CDR2 ANQGSEA. Trimming shortened V by 7 bases and J by 7 bases, and 13 bases separated the two germline ends. The CDR3 extends over 11 amino acids.

This clonotype has a handful of counts. The chain couples TRBV4-1 to TRBJ2-2; 9 bases align to TRBD2. After removal of 1 base from V and 4 bases from J, the junction contained 7 bases not matched to a gene. From germline, CDR1 is MGHRA and CDR2 YSYEKL. The CDR3 runs 17 residues. CDR3 sequence: CASSQAPSGIITGELFF. The CDR3 DNA reads as TGCGCCAGCAGCCAAGCTCCTAGCGGGATCATCACCGGGGAGCTGTTTTTT.

Many counts were recorded for this clonotype. The chain links TRBV5-6 to TRBJ1-2, with D uncertain. Trimming shortened V by 4 bases and J by 4 bases, and 20 bases separated the two germline ends. The germline gives CDR1 SGHDT, CDR2 YYEEEE. The CDR3 extends over 16 amino acids. The CDR3 sequence is CASSSLDFRAGYGYTF. Written as DNA, the CDR3 is TGTGCCAGCAGCAGCTTGGATTTTCGGGCCGGCTATGGCTACACCTTC.

Only a few counts were recorded for this clonotype. The V and J genes are TRBV11-2 and TRBJ1-6, with a possible D match to TRBD1 (6 bases). The CDR3 is 16 amino acids. Germline V lookup: CDR1 SGHAT, CDR2 FQNNGV. With 9 bases removed from V and 0 bases from J, the gap between germline ends came to 15 bases. In DNA, the CDR3 is TGTGCCAGTAAAGGGGGGCTCAGCTCCTATAATTCACCCCTCCACTTT. Translation gives CASKGGLSSYNSPLHF.

This clonotype turned up a few times. The chain joins TRBV12-5 to TRBJ2-5, with 7 bases matching TRBD1. CDR1 and CDR2 from the germline V gene are LGHNT and FRNRAP. The CDR3 has 15 residues. The J segment lost 5 bases and the V segment lost 6 bases, leaving 12 bases of the junction unmatched. The CDR3: CASGLPTGWRETQYF. Written as DNA, the CDR3 is TGTGCTAGTGGCCTCCCGACAGGGTGGAGGGAGACCCAGTACTTC.

This chain connects TRBV7-3 to TRBJ2-3; 8 nucleotides match TRBD2. CDR1 SGHTA and CDR2 FQGTGA come from the germline V gene. This CDR3 has 15 residues. The trim removed 1 base at V and 6 bases at J, leaving 6 bases unmatched. The CDR3 DNA follows: TGTGCCAGCAGCTTAAAGAGCGGGAGTGCGGATACGCAGTATTTT. It is translated as CASSLKSGSADTQYF.

This clonotype was seen more than once but under ten times. The gene calls are TRBV5-5 and TRBJ2-5; the match to TRBD1 covers 10 bases. The V gene's germline CDR1 is SGHKS and CDR2 YYEKEE (reference sequence). J was trimmed by 5 bases and V by 3 bases; bases with no gene match: 7. The CDR3 runs 15 residues. DNA for the CDR3: TGTGCCAGCAGCTCTGGACAGGGGGTCGGGGAGACCCAGTACTTC. Its protein is CASSSGQGVGETQYF.

The chain has TRBV6-1 and TRBJ2-5; TRBD2 agrees at 8 bases. The CDR3 loop spans 14 amino acids. Germline lookup yields CDR1 MNHNS and CDR2 SASEGT. Unmatched junction bases numbered 8, after V lost 6 bases and J lost 5 bases. CDR3 sequence (DNA): TGTGCCAGCAGAACCGGGACTAGTTCGGAGACCCAGTACTTC. It is translated as CASRTGTSSETQYF.

This clonotype came up a few times. V and J are TRBV20-1 and TRBJ2-5; weak D call: TRBD1 (7 bases). Trimming shortened V by 0 bases and J by 7 bases, and 15 bases separated the two germline ends. The CDR3 consists of 14 residues. Germline V gives CDR1 DFQATT, CDR2 SNEGSKA (reference sequence). The CDR3 sequence is CSARDGGGEVTQYF. The CDR3 DNA is TGCAGTGCTAGAGATGGAGGGGGCGAAGTGACCCAGTACTTC.

This clonotype was detected only a few times. The CDR3 loop is CASSFTLAGGPVQYF. As DNA, the CDR3 is TGTGCCAGCAGTTTCACACTAGCGGGAGGGCCGGTGCAGTACTTC. The chain combines TRBV28 with TRBJ2-7; 13 bases are shared with TRBD2. Unmatched junction bases numbered 8, after V lost 3 bases and J lost 9 bases. CDR3 length: 15 residues. In germline, CDR1 is MDHEN, CDR2 SYDVKM. The variable domain in full, with the rest retrieved from reference TRBV28 and TRBJ2-7, is DVKVTQSSRYLVKRTGEKVFLECVQDMDHENMFWYRQDPGLGLRLIYFSYDVKMKEKGDIPEGYSVSREKKERFSLILESASTNQTSMYLCASSFTLAGGPVQYFGPGTRLTVT.

This clonotype was detected only a few times. The chain links TRBV5-1 to TRBJ2-1; D is undetermined. Trimming took 4 bases from V and 1 from J, leaving 12 bases between them. The germline V gene encodes CDR1 SGHRS and CDR2 YFSETQ. The CDR3 has 15 residues. CDR3 bases: TGCGCCAGCAGCAACGAAGGCGGTTCCTACAATGAGCAGTTCTTC. Translating it yields CASSNEGGSYNEQFF.

V is TRBV2 and J is TRBJ2-7; TRBD1 might be the D (6 bases). V was clipped by 5 bases and J by 5 bases, with 13 bases between them. The CDR3 is 13 amino acids. From germline, CDR1 is SNHLY and CDR2 FYNNEI. The CDR3 here is CASSFWTEHEQYF. The CDR3 DNA follows: TGTGCCAGCAGTTTCTGGACAGAGCACGAGCAGTACTTC.

V usage is TRBV10-3 and J usage is TRBJ2-1; possibly TRBD1 or TRBD2 for D (5 bases each). V lost 11 bases and J lost 7, with 18 bases in between. This CDR3 is 13 amino acids long. In germline, CDR1 is ENHRY, CDR2 SYGVKD. The CDR3 loop reads CAVTVQEGNEQFF. CDR3 DNA sequence: TGTGCCGTGACAGTTCAAGAGGGGAATGAGCAGTTCTTC.

J is TRBJ2-7 and V is TRBV9; 10 bases fit TRBD2. Germline CDR1 and CDR2: SGDLS and YYNGEE. This CDR3 has 15 amino acids. With 4 bases clipped from V and 2 bases from J, the junction kept 6 bases outside the gene matches. In nucleotides, the CDR3 is TGTGCCAGCAGCTTGGAGGGGACTAGCGCCTACGAGCAGTACTTC. Translated: CASSLEGTSAYEQYF.

The V and J genes are TRBV6-5 and TRBJ2-1; D might be TRBD1 or TRBD2, each matching 6 bases. The germline V gene has CDR1 MNHEY and CDR2 SVGAGI. Trimming stripped 2 bases from V and 10 bases from J, with 15 bases between. There are 14 residues in the CDR3. CDR3 in amino acids: CASSYQPGGLEQFF. In DNA form, the CDR3 reads TGTGCCAGCAGTTACCAGCCCGGGGGCCTAGAGCAGTTCTTC.

This clonotype was observed a few times. The chain combines TRBV10-3 with TRBJ2-7; TRBD2 aligns across 7 bases. This CDR3 has 15 amino acids. After removal of 0 bases from V and 4 bases from J, the junction contained 6 bases not matched to a gene. Germline CDR1 is ENHRY and CDR2 is SYGVKD. For the CDR3, the DNA is TGTGCCATCAGTGAGTCGATAGGGACTACATACGAGCAGTACTTC. This encodes CAISESIGTTYEQYF.

This clonotype showed up many times. V usage is TRBV7-2 and J usage is TRBJ2-7; D unclear. With 1 base removed from V and 5 bases from J, the gap between germline ends came to 9 bases. Germline CDR1 reads SGHTA; CDR2 reads FQGNSA. The CDR3 sequence is 13 residues long. The CDR3 loop reads CASSLGIANEQYF. The CDR3 DNA is TGTGCCAGCAGCTTAGGTATAGCAAACGAGCAGTACTTC.

This clonotype was recorded a few times. V and J are TRBV5-1 and TRBJ2-3; 9 bases align to TRBD1. CDR1 and CDR2 from the germline V gene are SGHRS and YFSETQ. This CDR3 has 16 amino acids. V lost 3 bases and J lost 3; bases outside the gene matches: 8. The CDR3 is CASSWGQGGHTDTQYF. As DNA, the CDR3 is TGCGCCAGCAGCTGGGGACAGGGAGGGCATACAGATACGCAGTATTTT.

This clonotype was observed many times. The rearrangement links TRBV5-1 to TRBJ2-7, with D unresolved. The V end lost 3 bases, the J end lost 0 bases, and 7 bases lay between the germline ends. CDR1 is SGHRS and CDR2 is YFSETQ in the germline V gene. CDR3 length: 13 residues. The CDR3 DNA sequence: TGCGCCAGCAGCTCCAGTAACTCCTACGAGCAGTACTTC. Protein sequence: CASSSSNSYEQYF.

The chain employs TRBV10-2 and TRBJ1-6; 7 bases line up with TRBD1. Germline lookup yields CDR1 WSHSY and CDR2 SAAADI. Unmatched junction bases numbered 7, after V lost 6 bases and J lost 8 bases. This CDR3 region has 14 residues. In DNA, the CDR3 is TGCGCCAGCAGCCTGACAGGGAATGATTCACCCCTCCACTTT. Protein: CASSLTGNDSPLHF.

This clonotype was observed many times. This chain links TRBV29-1 with TRBJ2-1, with 10 bases identical to TRBD2. The germline V gene encodes CDR1 SQVTM and CDR2 ANQGSEA. V shed 4 bases, J shed 9 bases, and the junction held 9 bases outside the gene matches. CDR3 length equals 14 residues. CDR3 in amino acids: CSVAGLAIGSEQFF. CDR3 DNA: TGCAGCGTTGCGGGACTAGCGATAGGGAGTGAGCAGTTCTTC.

V is TRBV6-2 or TRBV6-3 and J is TRBJ2-7, with D perhaps given as TRBD1 or TRBD2 (5 bases each). The CDR3 contains 16 residues. Trimming shortened V by 3 bases and J by 2 bases, and 17 bases separated the two germline ends. Germline V CDR1 and CDR2: MNHEY, SVGEGT. In DNA form, the CDR3 reads TGTGCCAGCAGTTATAATGTGGGGACGAGTCCCTACGAGCAGTACTTC. This translates into CASSYNVGTSPYEQYF.

The CDR3 DNA reads as TGCGCCAGCAGCCAACTAGCCGACCGTTCCTACGAGCAGTACTTC. It yields the protein CASSQLADRSYEQYF. This rearrangement joins TRBV5-1 to TRBJ2-7, with D perhaps TRBD2 (6 bases). The CDR3 sequence is 15 residues long. CDR1 is SGHRS, CDR2 YFSETQ, per germline. Trimming took 4 bases from V and 1 from J, leaving 15 bases between them.

This clonotype occurred a few times. The chain recombines TRBV28 with TRBJ2-3; 9 bases align to TRBD2. This CDR3 spans 17 amino acids. Germline CDR1 is MDHEN and CDR2 is SYDVKM. The V and J ends lost 3 bases and 2 bases, in that order; junction bases with no gene match: 9. CDR3 nucleotide sequence: TGTGCCAGCAGTTTCCCCCCAGAGCGGGAGGACACAGATACGCAGTATTTT. Protein: CASSFPPEREDTDTQYF. The full variable domain, in which reference TRBV28 and TRBJ2-3 provide the parts outside the CDR3, is DVKVTQSSRYLVKRTGEKVFLECVQDMDHENMFWYRQDPGLGLRLIYFSYDVKMKEKGDIPEGYSVSREKKERFSLILESASTNQTSMYLCASSFPPEREDTDTQYFGPGTRLTVL.